This TCR beta chain is drawn from a study of pediatric ulcerative colitis (dated by TCRdb to the late 2010s). Notes on the research overall: Pancolitis was present in over 5 ulcerative colitis patients and left-sided colitis in two, and histology consistent with ulcerative colitis was found in all of these patients. Nine newly diagnosed, treatment-naive pediatric ulcerative colitis patients and a few non-IBD control children each provided paired blood and rectal samples. The Pediatric Ulcerative Colitis Activity Index classified a couple of patients as having mild disease, several as having moderate disease and three as having acute severe colitis.

During colonoscopy, one to two rectal pinch biopsies were obtained for research purposes. Before the diagnostic colonoscopy, none of the ulcerative colitis patients had been given any immunosuppressive medication. Before DNA isolation, rectal biopsies were subjected to proteinase K digestion. The Wizard kit (Promega) was used to extract genomic DNA from the blood and intestinal samples. Rearranged CDR3 beta regions were amplified from genomic DNA with multiplex V and J primers using the immunoSEQ TRB Survey service. To keep depth equal across samples, survey-level sequencing depth of up to 500,000 reads per sample was applied. The libraries were purified and pooled, then sequenced using Illumina technology. From the authors' description of their analysis: immunoSEQ online tools were used for productive clonality, sample overlap, pairwise scatters, CDR3 beta length, V/D/J gene usage and productiveness. Calculated diversity was defined as the number of unique rearrangements divided by total templates times 100, and Shannon and Simpson indices were additionally computed. Principal component analysis was performed on Z-score normalized data with the R prcomp function and the ggbiplot package. Morisita's index was used to measure clonal overlap between blood and rectum within each subject. TCRdb limited this immuneACCESS table to in-frame rearrangements with V and J called. A share of clones is missing; checked studies link under half to unresolved V genes, and the rest is unexplained. The DNA was the basis for D and trimming; V, J and clone size are from that table. Within this sample are about 22,000 clones, with over 60% of them counted one time only. The ten largest clonotypes hold roughly 16% of the sample.

Details on this clone: There is no known antigen for this receptor. Relative to the germline gene, one junction end is altered; a read error may explain this.

Here is what the overall study found, with its caveats: Controls, mild-moderate and acute severe colitis patients were separated by rectal repertoire features, and reduced rectal diversity due to clonal expansions was observed in acute severe colitis. Repertoires were derived from total lymphocyte DNA, so rare subsets such as regulatory T cells may have patterns not reflected. T cells from blood may have been included in the rectal pinch biopsies, particularly in patients with overt colitis. Compared with controls, ulcerative colitis patients showed significantly higher autologous blood-rectal clonal overlap, a finding that suggests increased T cell trafficking to inflamed tissue. For technical reasons, the blood samples of two patients yielded substantially fewer templates, so those samples were excluded from the blood-rectal overlap analysis. Two rectal CDR3 clonotypes were detected in all ulcerative colitis patients and were not detected in any of the controls. Only a handful of individuals were included in the healthy control group, which was small.

The sample comprised gut tissue. This TCR was recovered from a boy between 5 and 17 years old with severe ulcerative colitis.

The DNA reads TGTGCCAGCAGATACTCGAGCTCTGGGGCCAACGTCCTGACTTTC. This sequence encodes CASRYSSSGANVLTF. The sequence links TRBV6-5 to TRBJ2-6; no confident D gene assignment can be made. CDR1 is given as MNHEY and CDR2 as SVGAGI, both from the germline V gene. From the cysteine through the phenylalanine, the CDR3 covers 15 amino acids. The CDR3 DNA has 45 bases and is translated from base 1.